The present TCR beta chain was sequenced within a study of blood T cell repertoires in COVID-19. The CDR3 consists of 15 residues. With 0 bases clipped from V and 7 bases from J, the junction kept 6 bases outside the gene matches. Germline lookup yields CDR1 SGDLS and CDR2 YYNGEE. Generated by immunoSEQ multiplex PCR, the TCRdb table keeps only in-frame clones and is missing some. The repertoire includes some 260,000 clones, over 70% of them detected once, and 9.5% to 13% sits in the top ten. The TCR comes from a woman in her 70s with COVID-19, enrolled during active disease. The chain links TRBV9 to TRBJ2-1, with 8 bases aligning to TRBD2. Specimen: peripheral blood. CDR3 protein: CASSVGGLALNEQFF. DNA for the CDR3: TGTGCCAGCAGCGTAGGCGGACTAGCTTTGAATGAGCAGTTCTTC.